This TCR beta chain is from a study of T cell repertoires in ileal Crohn's disease. As for the study in general: About half of patients got postoperative therapy: approximately 12 thiopurines, around 20 anti-TNF. The study's findings and limits: High-frequency clones were more common in sorted CD8 than CD4 cells. Clonal expansions were more frequent in active smokers than non-smokers at surgery.

Time point specified: neoterminal ileum biopsy at postoperative endoscopy, about 6 months after surgery. Worth noting for this clone: The antigen is not known.

CDR3 length: 14 amino acids. V was clipped by 2 bases and J by 2 bases, with 6 bases between them. CDR1 and CDR2 (germline): SNHLY, FYNNEI. TCRdb's copy holds only in-frame clones and misses some; the assay was immunoSEQ multiplex PCR. The data show 55,000 to 65,000 clones, 85% to 90% seen once. The rearrangement links TRBV2 to TRBJ2-2; D unresolved. The TCR comes from an adult with Crohn's disease. Sequencing was done on a sample of ileal tissue. The CDR3 is CASSEYLNTGELFF. The CDR3 DNA is TGTGCCAGCAGTGAATATTTAAACACCGGGGAGCTGTTTTTT.